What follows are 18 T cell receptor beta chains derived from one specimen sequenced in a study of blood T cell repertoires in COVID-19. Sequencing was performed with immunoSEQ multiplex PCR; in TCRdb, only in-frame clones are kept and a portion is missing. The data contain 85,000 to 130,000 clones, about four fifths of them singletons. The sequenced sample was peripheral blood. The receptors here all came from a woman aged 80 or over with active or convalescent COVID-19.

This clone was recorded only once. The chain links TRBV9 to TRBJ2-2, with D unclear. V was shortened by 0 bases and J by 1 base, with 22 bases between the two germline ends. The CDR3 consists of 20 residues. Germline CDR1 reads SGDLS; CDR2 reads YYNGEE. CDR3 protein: CASSVDLLVLDSRNTGELFF. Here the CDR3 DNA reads TGTGCCAGCAGCGTAGATTTGTTGGTACTGGATAGCAGGAACACCGGGGAGCTGTTTTTT.

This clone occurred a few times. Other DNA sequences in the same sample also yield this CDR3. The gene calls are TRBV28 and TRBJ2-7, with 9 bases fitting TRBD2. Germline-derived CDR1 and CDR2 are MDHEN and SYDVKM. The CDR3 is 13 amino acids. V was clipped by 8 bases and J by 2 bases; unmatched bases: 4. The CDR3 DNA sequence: TGTGCCAGCTCTCCTAGCGGGACCTACGAGCAGTACTTC. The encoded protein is CASSPSGTYEQYF.

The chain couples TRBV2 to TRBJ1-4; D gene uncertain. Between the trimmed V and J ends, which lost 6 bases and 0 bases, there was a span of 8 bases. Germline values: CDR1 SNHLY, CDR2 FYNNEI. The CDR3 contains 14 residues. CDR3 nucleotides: TGTGCCAGCAGGGTGACTGCAACTAATGAAAAACTGTTTTTT. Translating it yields CASRVTATNEKLFF.

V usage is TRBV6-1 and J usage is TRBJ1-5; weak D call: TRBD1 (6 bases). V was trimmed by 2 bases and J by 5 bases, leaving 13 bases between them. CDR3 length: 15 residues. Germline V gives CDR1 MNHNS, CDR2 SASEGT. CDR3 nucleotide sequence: TGTGCCAGCAGTGAAAGGCAGGGGTTTCATCAGCCCCAGCATTTT. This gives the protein CASSERQGFHQPQHF.

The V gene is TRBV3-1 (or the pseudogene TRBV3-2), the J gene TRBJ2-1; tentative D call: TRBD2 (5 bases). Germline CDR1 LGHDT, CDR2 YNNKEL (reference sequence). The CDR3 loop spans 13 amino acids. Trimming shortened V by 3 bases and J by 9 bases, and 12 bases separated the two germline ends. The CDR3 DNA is TGTGCCAGCAGCCAGGGGAGTCAGTCTGAGCAGTTCTTC. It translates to CASSQGSQSEQFF.

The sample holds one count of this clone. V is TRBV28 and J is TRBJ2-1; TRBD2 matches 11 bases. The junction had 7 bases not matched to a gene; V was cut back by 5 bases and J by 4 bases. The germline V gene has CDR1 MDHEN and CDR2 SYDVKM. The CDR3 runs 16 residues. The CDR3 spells CASSPPTSGTYNEQFF. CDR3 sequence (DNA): TGTGCCAGCAGTCCCCCGACTAGCGGGACTTACAATGAGCAGTTCTTC.

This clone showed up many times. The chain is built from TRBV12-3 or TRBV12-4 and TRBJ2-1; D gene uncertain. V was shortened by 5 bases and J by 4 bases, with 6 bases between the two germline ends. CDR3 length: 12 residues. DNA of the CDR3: TGTGCCAGCAGTGGGCGATACAATGAGCAGTTCTTC. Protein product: CASSGRYNEQFF.

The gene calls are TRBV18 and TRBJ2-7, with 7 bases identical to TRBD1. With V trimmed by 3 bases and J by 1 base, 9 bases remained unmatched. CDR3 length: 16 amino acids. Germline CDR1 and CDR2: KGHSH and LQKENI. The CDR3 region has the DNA TGTGCCAGCTCACCCATGACCGGGACAGTGTCCTACGAGCAGTACTTC. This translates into CASSPMTGTVSYEQYF.

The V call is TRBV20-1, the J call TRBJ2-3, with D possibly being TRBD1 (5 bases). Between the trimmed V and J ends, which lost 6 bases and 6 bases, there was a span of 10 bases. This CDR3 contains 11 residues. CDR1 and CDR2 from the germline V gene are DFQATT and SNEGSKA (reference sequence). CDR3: CSANRQDTQYF. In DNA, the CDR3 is TGCAGTGCCAACCGACAGGATACGCAGTATTTT.

CDR3 sequence reads: CATSDRGGSYNEQFF. In DNA form, the CDR3 reads TGTGCCACCAGTGATCGCGGGGGGTCCTACAATGAGCAGTTCTTC. V gene TRBV24-1 combines with J gene TRBJ2-1, with 8 bases that match TRBD2. After removal of 3 bases from V and 1 base from J, the junction contained 1 base not matched to a gene. This CDR3 has 15 amino acids. From germline, CDR1 is KGHDR and CDR2 SFDVKD.

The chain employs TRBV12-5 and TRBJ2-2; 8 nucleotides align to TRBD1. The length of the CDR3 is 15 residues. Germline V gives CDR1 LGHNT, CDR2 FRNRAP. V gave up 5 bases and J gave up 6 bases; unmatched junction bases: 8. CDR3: CASGLGQGTAGELFF. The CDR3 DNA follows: TGTGCTAGTGGTCTCGGACAGGGTACGGCCGGGGAGCTGTTTTTT.

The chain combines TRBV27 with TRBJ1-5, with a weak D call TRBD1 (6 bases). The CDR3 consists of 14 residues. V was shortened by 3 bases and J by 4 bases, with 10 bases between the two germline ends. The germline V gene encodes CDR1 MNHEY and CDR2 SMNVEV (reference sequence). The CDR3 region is CASSFGGANQPQHF. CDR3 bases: TGTGCCAGCAGTTTCGGGGGGGCAAATCAGCCCCAGCATTTT.

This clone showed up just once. DNA of the CDR3: TGTGCCAGCAGCGTAGATACGGTGGGCACAGATACGCAGTATTTT. Protein product: CASSVDTVGTDTQYF. The chain recombines TRBV9 with TRBJ2-3; D is unclear. The CDR3 sequence is 15 residues long. The germline V gene has CDR1 SGDLS and CDR2 YYNGEE. The ends were cut back, 0 bases at V and 1 base at J, with 9 bases in the middle.

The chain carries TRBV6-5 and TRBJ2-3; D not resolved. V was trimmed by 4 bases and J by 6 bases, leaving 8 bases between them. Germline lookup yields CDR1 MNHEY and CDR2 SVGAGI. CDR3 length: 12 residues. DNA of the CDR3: TGTGCCAGCAGTTTCGAACGGGATACGCAGTATTTT. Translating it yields CASSFERDTQYF.

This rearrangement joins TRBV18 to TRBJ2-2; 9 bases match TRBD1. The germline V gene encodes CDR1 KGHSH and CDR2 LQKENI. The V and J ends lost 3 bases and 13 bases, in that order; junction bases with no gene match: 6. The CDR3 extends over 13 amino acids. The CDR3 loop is CASSPTGGLVLFF. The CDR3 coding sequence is TGTGCCAGCTCACCCACAGGGGGCCTTGTGCTGTTTTTT. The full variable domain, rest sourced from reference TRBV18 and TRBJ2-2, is NAGVMQNPRHLVRRRGQEARLRCSPMKGHSHVYWYRQLPEEGLKFMVYLQKENIIDESGMPKERFSAEFPKEGPSILRIQQVVRGDSAAYFCASSPTGGLVLFFGEGSRLTVL.

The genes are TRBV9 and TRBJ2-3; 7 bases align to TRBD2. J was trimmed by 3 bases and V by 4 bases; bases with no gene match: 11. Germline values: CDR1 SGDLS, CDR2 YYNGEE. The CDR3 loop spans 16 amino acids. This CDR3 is CASSRREGLTTDTQYF. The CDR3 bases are TGTGCCAGCAGCCGTAGGGAGGGCCTGACGACAGATACGCAGTATTTT.

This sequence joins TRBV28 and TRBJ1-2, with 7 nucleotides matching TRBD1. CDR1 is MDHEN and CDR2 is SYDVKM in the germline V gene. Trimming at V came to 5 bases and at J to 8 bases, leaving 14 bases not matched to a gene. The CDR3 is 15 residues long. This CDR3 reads CASSTSRGELYGYTF. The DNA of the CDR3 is TGTGCCAGCAGTACCTCCAGGGGGGAGTTATACGGCTACACCTTC.

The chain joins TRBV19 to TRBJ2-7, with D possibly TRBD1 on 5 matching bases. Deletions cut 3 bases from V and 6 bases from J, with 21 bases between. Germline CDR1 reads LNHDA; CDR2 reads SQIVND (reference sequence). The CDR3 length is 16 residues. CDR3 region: CASSMFPRQTLVEQYF. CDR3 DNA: TGTGCCAGTAGTATGTTCCCGAGACAGACCCTTGTCGAGCAGTACTTC.